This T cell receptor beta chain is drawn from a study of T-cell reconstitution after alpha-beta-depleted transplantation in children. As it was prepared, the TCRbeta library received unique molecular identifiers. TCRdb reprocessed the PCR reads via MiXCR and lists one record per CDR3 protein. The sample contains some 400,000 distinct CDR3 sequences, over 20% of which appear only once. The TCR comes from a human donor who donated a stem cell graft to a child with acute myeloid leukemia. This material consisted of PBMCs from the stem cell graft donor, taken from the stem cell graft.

CDR3 sequence reads: CASSTGLAGQETQYF. CDR3 nucleotide sequence: TGTGCCAGCAGCACGGGACTAGCGGGCCAAGAGACCCAGTACTTC. V usage is TRBV7-2 and J usage is TRBJ2-5; TRBD2 aligns across 12 bases. The length of the CDR3 is 15 residues. The trim removed 5 bases at V and 1 base at J, leaving 2 bases unmatched. Germline V lookup: CDR1 SGHTA, CDR2 FQGNSA.